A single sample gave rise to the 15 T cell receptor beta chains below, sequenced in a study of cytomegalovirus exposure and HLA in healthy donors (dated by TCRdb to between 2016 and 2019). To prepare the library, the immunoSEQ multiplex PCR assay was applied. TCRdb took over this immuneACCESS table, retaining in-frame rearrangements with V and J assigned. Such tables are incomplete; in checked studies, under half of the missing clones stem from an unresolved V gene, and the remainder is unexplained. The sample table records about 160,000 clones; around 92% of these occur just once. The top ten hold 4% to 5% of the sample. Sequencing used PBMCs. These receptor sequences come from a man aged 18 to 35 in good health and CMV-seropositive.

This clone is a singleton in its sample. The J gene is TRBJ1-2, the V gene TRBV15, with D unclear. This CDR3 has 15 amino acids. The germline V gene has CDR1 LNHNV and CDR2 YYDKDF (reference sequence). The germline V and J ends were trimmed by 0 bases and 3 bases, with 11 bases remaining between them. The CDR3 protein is CATSRETPGDYGYTF. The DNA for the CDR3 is TGTGCCACCAGCAGAGAGACCCCGGGAGACTATGGCTACACCTTC.

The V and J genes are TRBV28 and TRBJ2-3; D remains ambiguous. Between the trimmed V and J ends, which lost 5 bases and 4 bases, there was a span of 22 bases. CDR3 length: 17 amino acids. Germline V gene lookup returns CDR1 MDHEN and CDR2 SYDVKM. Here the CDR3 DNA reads TGTGCCAGCAGTGACCCCTCGCCTTTCTTGCAGGCAGATACGCAGTATTTT. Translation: CASSDPSPFLQADTQYF. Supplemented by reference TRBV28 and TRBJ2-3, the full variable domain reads DVKVTQSSRYLVKRTGEKVFLECVQDMDHENMFWYRQDPGLGLRLIYFSYDVKMKEKGDIPEGYSVSREKKERFSLILESASTNQTSMYLCASSDPSPFLQADTQYFGPGTRLTVL.

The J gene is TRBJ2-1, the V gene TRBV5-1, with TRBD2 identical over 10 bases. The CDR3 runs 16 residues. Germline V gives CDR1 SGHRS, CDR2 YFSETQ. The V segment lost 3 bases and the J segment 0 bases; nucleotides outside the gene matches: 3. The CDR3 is CASSSSSGSSYNEQFF. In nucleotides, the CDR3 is TGCGCCAGCAGCTCCTCTAGCGGGAGCTCCTACAATGAGCAGTTCTTC.

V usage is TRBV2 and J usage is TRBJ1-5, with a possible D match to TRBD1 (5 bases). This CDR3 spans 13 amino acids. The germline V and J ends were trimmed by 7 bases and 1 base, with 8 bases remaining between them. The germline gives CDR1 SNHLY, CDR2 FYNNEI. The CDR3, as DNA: TGTGCCAGCAAGGGGCAGAGCAATCAGCCCCAGCATTTT. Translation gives CASKGQSNQPQHF.

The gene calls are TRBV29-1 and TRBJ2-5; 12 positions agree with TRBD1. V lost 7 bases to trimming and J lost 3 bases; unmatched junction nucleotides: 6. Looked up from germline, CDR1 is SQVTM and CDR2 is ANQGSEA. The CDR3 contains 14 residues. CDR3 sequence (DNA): TGCAGCGCCAGGGACAGGGGGCCCAAAGAGACCCAGTACTTC. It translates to CSARDRGPKETQYF.

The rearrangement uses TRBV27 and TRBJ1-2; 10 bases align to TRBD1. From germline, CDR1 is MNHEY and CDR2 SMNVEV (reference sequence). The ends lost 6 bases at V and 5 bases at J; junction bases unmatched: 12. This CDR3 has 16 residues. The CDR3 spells CASSELTGGFFYGYTF. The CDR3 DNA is TGTGCCAGCAGCGAATTGACAGGGGGCTTTTTTTATGGCTACACCTTC.

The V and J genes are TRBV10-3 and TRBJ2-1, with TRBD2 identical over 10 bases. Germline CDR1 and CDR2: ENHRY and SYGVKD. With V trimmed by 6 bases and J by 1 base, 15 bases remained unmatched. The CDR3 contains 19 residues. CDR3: CAISGGRSGREGSYNEQFF. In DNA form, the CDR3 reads TGTGCCATCAGCGGGGGGCGGAGCGGGAGGGAGGGTTCCTACAATGAGCAGTTCTTC.

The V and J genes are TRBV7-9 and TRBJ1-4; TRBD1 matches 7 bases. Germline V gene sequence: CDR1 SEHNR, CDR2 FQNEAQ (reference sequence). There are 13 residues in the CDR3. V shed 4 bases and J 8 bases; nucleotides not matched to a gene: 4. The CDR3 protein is CASSSGGKEKLFF. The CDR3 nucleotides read TGTGCCAGCAGCTCAGGGGGGAAGGAAAAACTGTTTTTT.

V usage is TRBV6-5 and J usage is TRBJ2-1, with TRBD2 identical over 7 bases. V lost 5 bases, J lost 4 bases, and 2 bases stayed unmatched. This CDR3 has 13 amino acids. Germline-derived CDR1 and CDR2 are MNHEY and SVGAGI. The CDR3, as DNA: TGTGCCAGCAGTAAGGGACTATACAATGAGCAGTTCTTC. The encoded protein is CASSKGLYNEQFF.

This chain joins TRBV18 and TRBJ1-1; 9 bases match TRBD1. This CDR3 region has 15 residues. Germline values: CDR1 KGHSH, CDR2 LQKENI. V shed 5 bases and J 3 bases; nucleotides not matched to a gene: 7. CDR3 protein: CASSSNRGLDTEAFF. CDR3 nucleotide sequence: TGTGCCAGCTCATCGAACAGGGGGCTTGACACTGAAGCTTTCTTT.

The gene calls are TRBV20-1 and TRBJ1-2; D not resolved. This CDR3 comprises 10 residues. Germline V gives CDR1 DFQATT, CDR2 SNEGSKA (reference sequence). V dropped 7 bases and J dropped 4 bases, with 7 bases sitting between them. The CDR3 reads CSVSGYGYTF. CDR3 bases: TGCAGTGTATCGGGCTATGGCTACACCTTC.

In DNA, the CDR3 is TGTGCCAGCACCAGATGGGGGGTGGACACTGAAGCTTTCTTT. Protein product: CASTRWGVDTEAFF. The chain uses TRBV11-2 and TRBJ1-1, with D possibly being TRBD1 (5 bases). Germline V gene sequence: CDR1 SGHAT, CDR2 FQNNGV. The V end was cut by 7 bases, the J end by 3 bases, with 15 bases between. The CDR3 runs to 14 residues.

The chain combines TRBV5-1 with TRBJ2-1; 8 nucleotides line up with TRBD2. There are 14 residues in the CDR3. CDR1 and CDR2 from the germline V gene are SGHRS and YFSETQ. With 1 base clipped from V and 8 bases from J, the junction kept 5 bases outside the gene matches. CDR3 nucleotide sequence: TGCGCCAGCAGCTTGCAACTAGCGGTGGATGAGCAGTTCTTC. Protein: CASSLQLAVDEQFF.

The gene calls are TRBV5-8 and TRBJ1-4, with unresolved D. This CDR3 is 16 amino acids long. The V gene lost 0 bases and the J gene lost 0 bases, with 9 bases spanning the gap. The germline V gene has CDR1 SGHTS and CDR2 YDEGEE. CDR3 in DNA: TGTGCCAGCAGCTTGGGGGTTCGGGCAACTAATGAAAAACTGTTTTTT. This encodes CASSLGVRATNEKLFF.

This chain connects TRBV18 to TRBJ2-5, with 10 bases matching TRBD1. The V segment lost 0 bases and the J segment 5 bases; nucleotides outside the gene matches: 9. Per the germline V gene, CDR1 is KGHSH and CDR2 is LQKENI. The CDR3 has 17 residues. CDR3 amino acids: CASSPPRTGGFRETQYF. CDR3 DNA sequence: TGTGCCAGCTCACCACCGAGGACAGGGGGTTTTCGGGAGACCCAGTACTTC. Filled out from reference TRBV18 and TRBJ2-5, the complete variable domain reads NAGVMQNPRHLVRRRGQEARLRCSPMKGHSHVYWYRQLPEEGLKFMVYLQKENIIDESGMPKERFSAEFPKEGPSILRIQQVVRGDSAAYFCASSPPRTGGFRETQYFGPGTRLLVL.